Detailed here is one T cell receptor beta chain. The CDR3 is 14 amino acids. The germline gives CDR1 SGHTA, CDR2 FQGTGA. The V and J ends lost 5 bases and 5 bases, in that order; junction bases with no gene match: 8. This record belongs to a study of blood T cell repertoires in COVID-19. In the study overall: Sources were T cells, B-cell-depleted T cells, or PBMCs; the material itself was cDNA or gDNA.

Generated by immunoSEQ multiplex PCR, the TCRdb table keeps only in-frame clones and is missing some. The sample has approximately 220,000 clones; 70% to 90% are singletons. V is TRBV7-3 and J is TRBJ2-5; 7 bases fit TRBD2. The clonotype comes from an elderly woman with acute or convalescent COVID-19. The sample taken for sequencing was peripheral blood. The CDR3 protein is CASSKAGRWETQYF. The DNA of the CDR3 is TGTGCCAGCAGCAAAGCGGGGCGGTGGGAGACCCAGTACTTC. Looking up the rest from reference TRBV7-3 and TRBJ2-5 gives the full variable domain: GAGVSQTPSNKVTEKGKYVELRCDPISGHTALYWYRQSLGQGPEFLIYFQGTGAADDSGLPNDRFFAVRPEGSVSTLKIQRTERGDSAVYLCASSKAGRWETQYFGPGTRLLVL.